Listed here are 24 T cell receptor beta chains from one sample, sequenced in a study of blood T cell repertoires in COVID-19. Sequenced by immunoSEQ multiplex PCR; TCRdb stores in-frame clones only, minus some. The sample gives 150,000 to 200,000 clones, around 81% of which show up once; 10% to 15% is in the top ten. The sample consisted of peripheral blood. These receptors were obtained from a man between 70 and 80 years old who had recovered from COVID-19.

The chain combines TRBV6-5 with TRBJ1-2; D unresolved. The germline V and J ends were trimmed by 6 bases and 8 bases, with 19 bases remaining between them. From germline, CDR1 is MNHEY and CDR2 SVGAGI. The CDR3 spans 14 residues. CDR3 nucleotide sequence: TGTGCCAGCAGCGGACTCACAGTCTTAGGAGGCTACACCTTC. Protein product: CASSGLTVLGGYTF.

The rearrangement joins TRBV7-2 to TRBJ2-1; 13 nucleotides align to TRBD2. Trimming removed 8 bases from V and 3 bases from J; junction bases left unmatched: 7. Germline CDR1 reads SGHTA; CDR2 reads FQGNSA. This CDR3 has 16 amino acids. The CDR3 is CASAGLAGVNYNEQFF. The CDR3 DNA reads TGTGCCAGCGCAGGACTAGCGGGAGTTAACTACAATGAGCAGTTCTTC.

This clone was recorded many times. CDR3 sequence (DNA): TGTGCCAGCAGCCAGGCGACAGGGCCTTGGATGAACACTGAAGCTTTCTTT. As protein: CASSQATGPWMNTEAFF. The chain carries TRBV14 and TRBJ1-1; 7 positions agree with TRBD1. The germline CDR1 and CDR2 sequences are SGHDN and FVKESK. V lost 3 bases to trimming and J lost 0 bases; unmatched junction nucleotides: 10. This CDR3 contains 17 residues.

The chain couples TRBV15 to TRBJ2-7; D is ambiguous. V was clipped by 0 bases and J by 3 bases, with 3 bases between them. In germline, CDR1 is LNHNV, CDR2 YYDKDF (reference sequence). The CDR3 totals 12 residues. CDR3 nucleotides: TGTGCCACCAGCAGAGATCTCTACGAGCAGTACTTC. This translates into CATSRDLYEQYF.

This chain connects TRBV9 to TRBJ2-3; TRBD2 aligns across 8 bases. Per germline, CDR1 SGDLS and CDR2 YYNGEE. V shed 2 bases, J shed 2 bases, and the junction held 7 bases outside the gene matches. This CDR3 has 16 amino acids. The CDR3 region is CASSVGSGVVTDTQYF. In DNA form, the CDR3 reads TGTGCCAGCAGCGTTGGTAGCGGGGTGGTCACAGATACGCAGTATTTT.

This chain connects TRBV7-2 to TRBJ2-1; TRBD2 aligns across 10 bases. The CDR3 contains 16 residues. Trimming at V came to 5 bases and at J to 6 bases, leaving 10 bases not matched to a gene. Germline V gives CDR1 SGHTA, CDR2 FQGNSA. The CDR3 DNA reads TGTGCCAGCAGCCTCACGGATAGCGGGAGGTTCAATGAGCAGTTCTTC. Amino acids: CASSLTDSGRFNEQFF. The variable domain in full, with the rest retrieved from reference TRBV7-2 and TRBJ2-1, is GAGVSQSPSNKVTEKGKDVELRCDPISGHTALYWYRQSLGQGLEFLIYFQGNSAPDKSGLPSDRFSAERTGGSVSTLTIQRTQQEDSAVYLCASSLTDSGRFNEQFFGPGTRLTVL.

V usage is TRBV28 and J usage is TRBJ1-3; weak D call: TRBD1 (5 bases). Germline lookup yields CDR1 MDHEN and CDR2 SYDVKM. The V and J ends lost 2 bases and 3 bases respectively, with 11 bases between them. The CDR3 has 15 amino acids. The chain's CDR3 is CASSLGGRVGNTIYF. Written as DNA, the CDR3 is TGTGCCAGCAGTTTAGGGGGGAGGGTTGGAAACACCATATATTTT.

This clone was seen a few times. The genes are TRBV28 and TRBJ2-3, with 8 bases aligning to TRBD2. From germline, CDR1 is MDHEN and CDR2 SYDVKM. The CDR3 totals 17 residues. V shed 7 bases and J 2 bases; nucleotides not matched to a gene: 14. DNA for the CDR3: TGTGCCAGCACCACTGCGGGTAGCGGGACATTCACAGATACGCAGTATTTT. Residues: CASTTAGSGTFTDTQYF.

This clone has only one observation. One end of the junction does not line up with germline, which may come from a read error. This rearrangement joins TRBV9 to TRBJ1-1; maybe TRBD1 (6 bases). The CDR3 covers 14 residues. The germline CDR1 and CDR2 sequences are SGDLS and YYNGEE. The CDR3 protein is CASSVELGHTEAFF. For the CDR3, the DNA is TGTGCCAGCAGCGTAGAGTTGGGACACACCGAAGCTTTCTTT.

The chain joins TRBV11-2 to TRBJ2-7, with D possibly TRBD1 on 6 matching bases. V shed 4 bases and J shed 2 bases, with 9 bases lying between them. Per germline, CDR1 SGHAT and CDR2 FQNNGV. The CDR3 is 13 amino acids. The CDR3 spells CASSSKGAYEQYF. CDR3 in DNA: TGTGCCAGCAGCTCCAAGGGGGCCTACGAGCAGTACTTC.

The count of this clone is one. The gene calls are TRBV7-2 and TRBJ1-2; D possibly corresponds to TRBD1 (5 bases). CDR3 length equals 17 residues. CDR1 is SGHTA and CDR2 is FQGNSA in the germline V gene. Trimming cost V 4 bases and J 6 bases, with 24 bases left between them. CDR3 in DNA: TGTGCCAGCAGCTCGCTAGGGGACTTGGGGAGGGCCGATGGCTACACCTTC. Amino acid sequence: CASSSLGDLGRADGYTF.

This chain links TRBV3-1 (or the pseudogene TRBV3-2) with TRBJ1-2; the D gene is possibly TRBD1 (5 bases). Germline CDR1 LGHDT, CDR2 YNNKEL (reference sequence). The CDR3 is 12 amino acids. V was trimmed by 5 bases and J by 4 bases, leaving 8 bases between them. The CDR3 protein is CASSDDSYGYTF. DNA of the CDR3: TGTGCCAGCAGCGACGACAGCTATGGCTACACCTTC.

This clone has more than one count but fewer than ten. The chain has TRBV10-3 and TRBJ2-7; the match to TRBD1 covers 11 bases. V gave up 8 bases and J gave up 6 bases; unmatched junction bases: 3. This CDR3 contains 12 residues. Germline CDR1 is ENHRY and CDR2 is SYGVKD. The CDR3 nucleotides are TGTGCCATCCAGGGGACAGGGGGCGAGCAGTACTTC. It is translated as CAIQGTGGEQYF.

The J gene is TRBJ2-2, the V gene TRBV4-2; 8 bases are shared with TRBD2. The CDR3 is 18 amino acids. V shed 4 bases, J shed 5 bases, and the junction held 15 bases outside the gene matches. CDR1 and CDR2 (germline): LGHNA, YNFKEQ. The CDR3 is CASSRPAPAGVRTGELFF. Written as DNA, the CDR3 is TGTGCCAGCAGCCGCCCCGCGCCAGCGGGAGTGAGGACCGGGGAGCTGTTTTTT.

This chain connects TRBV5-1 to TRBJ2-5, with TRBD2 matching 13 bases. Looked up from germline, CDR1 is SGHRS and CDR2 is YFSETQ. The J segment lost 4 bases and the V segment lost 3 bases, leaving 9 bases of the junction unmatched. The CDR3 has 17 residues. CDR3 sequence: CASSSPGLAGSGETQYF. CDR3 nucleotide sequence: TGCGCCAGCAGCTCCCCGGGACTAGCGGGATCCGGAGAGACCCAGTACTTC.

The table lists this clone with a few counts. The chain recombines TRBV7-9 with TRBJ2-7; 9 bases line up with TRBD1. This CDR3 contains 14 residues. V was pared by 7 bases and J by 6 bases, with 10 bases of the junction left unmatched. Germline-derived CDR1 and CDR2 are SEHNR and FQNEAQ (reference sequence). The CDR3 here is CASKPAGTGSEQYF. The CDR3 DNA is TGTGCCAGCAAGCCCGCCGGGACAGGGTCCGAGCAGTACTTC.

CDR3 nucleotides: TGTGCCACCAGCCCTTCCTCTGGACTAGCGGGAATTGACGGGGAGCTGTTTTTT. This encodes CATSPSSGLAGIDGELFF. V gene TRBV24-1 combines with J gene TRBJ2-2; 12 positions agree with TRBD2. CDR3 length equals 18 residues. The trim removed 7 bases at V and 7 bases at J, leaving 15 bases unmatched. Germline V gives CDR1 KGHDR, CDR2 SFDVKD.

This sequence joins TRBV9 and TRBJ2-6, with a weak D call TRBD1 (5 bases). Germline V lookup: CDR1 SGDLS, CDR2 YYNGEE. Trimming shortened V by 0 bases and J by 0 bases, and 10 bases separated the two germline ends. The length of the CDR3 is 17 residues. Here the CDR3 DNA reads TGTGCCAGCAGCGTAGGAGGCAGGGTCTCTGGGGCCAACGTCCTGACTTTC. This gives the protein CASSVGGRVSGANVLTF.

The chain carries TRBV7-9 and TRBJ1-6; TRBD1 might be the D (6 bases). The CDR3 runs 14 residues. In germline, CDR1 is SEHNR, CDR2 FQNEAQ (reference sequence). V dropped 6 bases and J dropped 7 bases, with 13 bases sitting between them. The CDR3, as DNA: TGTGCCAGCAGGGGTACAGGGTACAATTCACCCCTCCACTTT. Protein sequence: CASRGTGYNSPLHF.

This clone was seen more than once but under ten times. The CDR3 loop is CASSPRRTAAVNTGELFF. The DNA for the CDR3 is TGTGCCAGCTCACCTCGCCGGACAGCCGCTGTGAACACCGGGGAGCTGTTTTTT. The rearrangement joins TRBV18 to TRBJ2-2, with D possibly TRBD1 on 6 matching bases. The ends were cut back, 3 bases at V and 1 base at J, with 18 bases in the middle. This CDR3 is built from 18 residues. Germline loops: CDR1 KGHSH, CDR2 LQKENI.

J is TRBJ1-6 and V is TRBV28, with D hard to call. The CDR3 sequence is 12 residues long. V shed 4 bases and J shed 10 bases, with 8 bases lying between them. The germline CDR1 and CDR2 sequences are MDHEN and SYDVKM. CDR3 nucleotides: TGTGCCAGCAGTTCAGCGGTCTCACCCCTCCACTTT. It yields the protein CASSSAVSPLHF. The full variable domain, its missing parts supplied by reference TRBV28 and TRBJ1-6, is DVKVTQSSRYLVKRTGEKVFLECVQDMDHENMFWYRQDPGLGLRLIYFSYDVKMKEKGDIPEGYSVSREKKERFSLILESASTNQTSMYLCASSSAVSPLHFGNGTRLTVT.

The chain couples TRBV2 to TRBJ2-1, with unresolved D. The CDR3 sequence is 12 residues long. V lost 6 bases to trimming and J lost 7 bases, with 10 bases between them. CDR1 is SNHLY, CDR2 FYNNEI, per germline. DNA of the CDR3: TGTGCCAGCAGGGAAACTACGAATGAGCAGTTCTTC. Its translation: CASRETTNEQFF. The complete variable domain, with remaining parts taken from reference TRBV2 and TRBJ2-1, reads EPEVTQTPSHQVTQMGQEVILRCVPISNHLYFYWYRQILGQKVEFLVSFYNNEISEKSEIFDDQFSVERPDGSNFTLKIRSTKLEDSAMYFCASRETTNEQFFGPGTRLTVL.

V is TRBV3-1 (or the pseudogene TRBV3-2) and J is TRBJ1-2; 7 bases align to TRBD1. V trimming: 4 bases; J trimming: 12 bases; junction bases outside the gene matches: 11. Germline assignment: CDR1 LGHDT and CDR2 YNNKEL (reference sequence). This CDR3 has 13 residues. CDR3 in amino acids: CASSPTGREPNTF. CDR3 nucleotide sequence: TGTGCCAGCAGCCCGACAGGGCGTGAGCCAAACACCTTC.

This clone appeared a few times. The V call is TRBV5-1, the J call TRBJ2-5; 9 bases map to TRBD2. The CDR3 has 15 amino acids. The germline gives CDR1 SGHRS, CDR2 YFSETQ. V trimming: 3 bases; J trimming: 4 bases; junction bases outside the gene matches: 7. CDR3 DNA sequence: TGCGCCAGCAGCTCCCCACCGGGACTAGCAGAGACCCAGTACTTC. Its protein product is CASSSPPGLAETQYF.